The 32 T cell receptor beta chains presented below share a single source sample, sequenced in a study of CD8+CD57+ T cells in acquired aplastic anemia. Template material for TCR beta VDJ and CDR3 profiling consisted of genomic DNA. One entry per CDR3 protein, called by TCRdb with MiXCR from the reads. The sample carries hundreds of thousands of distinct CDR3 sequences, around three fifths recorded once. Sequencing used sorted CD4+, CD8+, or CD8+CD57+ T cells (not recorded which) from PBMCs. The receptors originated from a human donor with severe aplastic anemia or a healthy control (not recorded which).

The chain employs TRBV7-6 and TRBJ2-7; D possibly corresponds to TRBD1 (5 bases). Trimming left V 3 bases short and J 5 bases short, with 17 bases between. The CDR3 spans 15 residues. Germline V gene sequence: CDR1 SGHVS, CDR2 FNYEAQ. CDR3 DNA: TGTGCCAGCAGCTTGAGTGTCCAGGGATCCCACGAGCAGTACTTC. Translation gives CASSLSVQGSHEQYF.

CDR3 region: CAIRGDGRTYEQYF. The CDR3 DNA is TGTGCCATCAGGGGGGACGGTCGGACCTACGAGCAGTACTTC. The V gene is TRBV10-3, the J gene TRBJ2-7; perhaps D is TRBD1 or TRBD2 (5 bases each). The ends were cut back, 6 bases at V and 2 bases at J, with 14 bases in the middle. Germline loops: CDR1 ENHRY, CDR2 SYGVKD. There are 14 residues in the CDR3.

The J gene is TRBJ1-5, the V gene TRBV15, with D tentatively TRBD1 (6 bases). V was trimmed by 5 bases and J by 6 bases, leaving 17 bases between them. Germline CDR1 LNHNV, CDR2 YYDKDF (reference sequence). The CDR3 is 15 residues long. CDR3 DNA: TGTGCCACCAGCCCCCGGGGGGGGGCAGGTCAGCCCCAGCATTTT. It is translated as CATSPRGGAGQPQHF.

This chain uses TRBV5-1 with TRBJ1-6; D is uncertain. The CDR3 extends over 14 amino acids. Germline values: CDR1 SGHRS, CDR2 YFSETQ. The V gene lost 0 bases and the J gene lost 9 bases, with 10 bases spanning the gap. CDR3 loop: CASSLEGLRSPLHF. CDR3 coding DNA: TGCGCCAGCAGCTTGGAAGGGTTGCGTTCACCCCTCCACTTT.

Here the CDR3 reads CASSTHRAGDGETQYF. The CDR3 DNA sequence: TGTGCCAGTAGTACGCACAGGGCAGGGGACGGGGAGACCCAGTACTTC. V usage is TRBV19 and J usage is TRBJ2-5, with D perhaps matching TRBD1 (6 bases). CDR3 size: 16 residues. V was cut by 4 bases and J by 5 bases, with 20 bases left in between. The germline gives CDR1 LNHDA, CDR2 SQIVND (reference sequence).

A single count supports this clonotype. The V gene is TRBV12-3 or TRBV12-4, the J gene TRBJ1-3; no definite D call. V was shortened by 7 bases and J by 0 bases, with 7 bases between the two germline ends. The CDR3 has 13 residues. The CDR3 protein is CASTLSSGNTIYF. CDR3 nucleotide sequence: TGTGCCAGCACCCTAAGCTCTGGAAACACCATATATTTT.

This clonotype has at least ten counts. This rearrangement joins TRBV11-2 to TRBJ1-3; D not certain. Per germline, CDR1 SGHAT and CDR2 FQNNGV. The CDR3 runs 13 residues. V lost 5 bases and J 4 bases, leaving 9 bases between the germline ends. CDR3 DNA sequence: TGTGCCAGCAGCCTGGGGTGGGGAAACACCATATATTTT. As protein: CASSLGWGNTIYF. Drawing the rest from reference TRBV11-2 and TRBJ1-3, the complete variable domain is EAGVAQSPRYKIIEKRQSVAFWCNPISGHATLYWYQQILGQGPKLLIQFQNNGVVDDSQLPKDRFSAERLKGVDSTLKIQPAKLEDSAVYLCASSLGWGNTIYFGEGSWLTVV.

This clonotype was detected only once. V and J are TRBV24-1 and TRBJ2-1; 7 bases are a match to TRBD2. V was pared by 3 bases and J by 5 bases, with 9 bases of the junction left unmatched. The CDR3 sequence is 16 residues long. From germline, CDR1 is KGHDR and CDR2 SFDVKD. CDR3 residues: CATSDPGTMGHNEQFF. The CDR3 nucleotides are TGTGCCACCAGTGATCCCGGGACTATGGGCCACAATGAGCAGTTCTTC.

This clonotype has more than one count but fewer than ten. The chain recombines TRBV5-4 with TRBJ2-1; possible D gene TRBD2, 6 bases. The V end was cut by 4 bases, the J end by 6 bases, with 14 bases between. Germline loops: CDR1 SGHNT, CDR2 YYREEE (reference sequence). The CDR3 totals 14 residues. CDR3 bases: TGTGCCAGCAGCCCGGCTGGAGGGACCAATGAGCAGTTCTTC. Translation: CASSPAGGTNEQFF.

This clonotype came up once. This chain links TRBV20-1 with TRBJ2-7; no reliable D call. The length of the CDR3 is 11 residues. Trimming left V 2 bases short and J 3 bases short, with 5 bases between. Germline assignment: CDR1 DFQATT and CDR2 SNEGSKA (reference sequence). The CDR3 region has the DNA TGCAGTGCTAGACCTAACTACGAGCAGTACTTC. It translates to CSARPNYEQYF.

This clonotype was observed at least ten times. The V gene is TRBV5-6, the J gene TRBJ2-4; 7 bases align to TRBD2. Unmatched junction bases numbered 6, after V lost 2 bases and J lost 1 base. Germline CDR1 and CDR2: SGHDT and YYEEEE. The CDR3 runs 16 residues. The CDR3 region is CASSFRGVIAKNIQYF. CDR3 coding DNA: TGTGCCAGCAGCTTTCGGGGGGTGATTGCCAAAAACATTCAGTACTTC.

As to this clonotype: A much larger clone differs from this one at a single base, so this may be a read error. The CDR3 sequence is CASSLGQRDNQPQHF. In DNA form, the CDR3 reads TGTGCCAGCAGCCTGGGACAGCGGGACAATCAGCCCCAGCATTTT. The chain is built from TRBV6-5 and TRBJ1-5, with TRBD1 identical over 7 bases. Per germline, CDR1 MNHEY and CDR2 SVGAGI. V lost 6 bases, J lost 3 bases, and 8 bases stayed unmatched. The CDR3 covers 15 residues.

The J gene is TRBJ2-1, the V gene TRBV19; 13 bases are shared with TRBD2. Germline V lookup: CDR1 LNHDA, CDR2 SQIVND (reference sequence). V dropped 3 bases and J dropped 7; count of bases not matched to a gene: 3. CDR3 length equals 15 residues. The CDR3 region has the DNA TGTGCCAGTAGTATCGGGACTAGCGGGATAAATGAGCAGTTCTTC. This codes for CASSIGTSGINEQFF.

This clonotype was recorded at least ten times. The chain joins TRBV7-9 to TRBJ1-2; D might be TRBD1 (5 bases). The CDR3 extends over 16 amino acids. Germline loops: CDR1 SEHNR, CDR2 FQNEAQ (reference sequence). V was cut by 1 base and J by 0 bases, with 12 bases left in between. The CDR3 DNA follows: TGTGCCAGCAGCTTAGTCCTGACAGAAGCTAACTATGGCTACACCTTC. It codes for CASSLVLTEANYGYTF.

This clonotype has a single count. The V call is TRBV19, the J call TRBJ1-6, with D unclear. This CDR3 is 16 amino acids long. Germline V gene lookup returns CDR1 LNHDA and CDR2 SQIVND (reference sequence). Trimming removed 4 bases from V and 0 bases from J, with 10 bases in between. The CDR3 sequence is CASSTVEDSYNSPLHF. The DNA for the CDR3 is TGTGCCAGTAGTACGGTGGAGGACTCCTATAATTCACCCCTCCACTTT.

The CDR3 DNA follows: TGCAGTGCTAGAGGCGACCCTAACACCGGGGAGCTGTTTTTT. Amino acid sequence: CSARGDPNTGELFF. The V call is TRBV20-1, the J call TRBJ2-2; D gene unclear. CDR3 length: 14 residues. CDR1 is DFQATT and CDR2 is SNEGSKA in the germline V gene (reference sequence). The V and J ends lost 1 base and 2 bases respectively, with 8 bases between them.

For this clonotype: A single base separates this from a much larger clone, so it may be a read error. The chain uses TRBV6-5 and TRBJ2-3, with D possibly being TRBD2 (7 bases). Germline assignment: CDR1 MNHEY and CDR2 SVGAGI. This CDR3 comprises 14 residues. In nucleotides, the CDR3 is TGTGCCACCTTTGGGGGGGGCCGTTCAGATACGCCGTATTTT. Its protein is CATFGGGRSDTPYF.

The chain recombines TRBV5-1 with TRBJ2-5; D is perhaps TRBD1 (5 bases). The CDR3 runs 15 residues. With 0 bases removed from V and 0 bases from J, the gap between germline ends came to 9 bases. Germline V gene lookup returns CDR1 SGHRS and CDR2 YFSETQ. CDR3 sequence (DNA): TGCGCCAGCAGCTTGGGACAGACAAACCAAGAGACCCAGTACTTC. This encodes CASSLGQTNQETQYF.

The sample holds a few counts of this clonotype. V gene TRBV20-1 combines with J gene TRBJ2-5; 7 nucleotides align to TRBD1. This CDR3 comprises 13 residues. Germline-derived CDR1 and CDR2 are DFQATT and SNEGSKA (reference sequence). V dropped 5 bases and J dropped 3; count of bases not matched to a gene: 6. CDR3 protein: CSAARQGKETQYF. For the CDR3, the DNA is TGCAGTGCTGCCAGACAGGGTAAAGAGACCCAGTACTTC.

This clonotype has at least ten counts. This chain links TRBV6-2 or TRBV6-3 with TRBJ1-5, with a tentative D call TRBD1 (5 bases). CDR3 length equals 15 residues. The germline CDR1 and CDR2 sequences are MNHEY and SVGEGT. V lost 2 bases to trimming and J lost 5 bases, with 13 bases between them. CDR3 loop: CASSYRTGADQPQHF. The CDR3 nucleotides read TGTGCCAGCAGTTACAGGACTGGGGCTGATCAGCCCCAGCATTTT.

CDR3 sequence (DNA): TGTGCCAGCAGCCGCAGGGGGGGCGGAAACACCATATATTTT. Translation: CASSRRGGGNTIYF. The chain links TRBV7-8 to TRBJ1-3; TRBD1 agrees at 7 bases. The trim removed 5 bases at V and 4 bases at J, leaving 5 bases unmatched. CDR1 and CDR2 from the germline V gene are SGHVS and FQNEAQ. This CDR3 is 14 amino acids long.

This chain connects TRBV10-3 to TRBJ1-2, with 10 positions matching TRBD1. Trimming at V came to 10 bases and at J to 6 bases, leaving 8 bases not matched to a gene. CDR3 length equals 13 residues. From germline, CDR1 is ENHRY and CDR2 SYGVKD. The CDR3 DNA is TGTGCCAGCACGCCGGGACAGGGGAATGGCTACACCTTC. Translating it yields CASTPGQGNGYTF.

This clonotype was seen only a few times. The rearrangement uses TRBV5-1 and TRBJ2-7, with a possible D match to TRBD1 (5 bases). V was trimmed by 5 bases and J by 4 bases, leaving 7 bases between them. Germline lookup yields CDR1 SGHRS and CDR2 YFSETQ. The length of the CDR3 is 11 residues. The CDR3 DNA reads TGCGCCAGCAGATCAGGGTACGAGCAGTACTTC. It specifies CASRSGYEQYF.

The chain has TRBV19 and TRBJ2-1; 7 bases fit TRBD2. This CDR3 contains 15 residues. The V gene's germline CDR1 is LNHDA and CDR2 SQIVND (reference sequence). The V segment lost 7 bases and the J segment 7 bases; nucleotides outside the gene matches: 13. CDR3 coding DNA: TGTGCCAGTACCCTGCTAGACACCGGGGGGAATGAGCAGTTCTTC. It translates to CASTLLDTGGNEQFF.

This rearrangement joins TRBV15 to TRBJ2-1; TRBD2 matches at 12 bases. V shed 3 bases and J 7 bases; nucleotides not matched to a gene: 10. Germline V gene lookup returns CDR1 LNHNV and CDR2 YYDKDF (reference sequence). The CDR3 covers 17 residues. The CDR3 DNA follows: TGTGCCACCAGCAGGGCCCCTAGCGGGGGGGCTAAGAATGAGCAGTTCTTC. Translation gives CATSRAPSGGAKNEQFF.

The chain is built from TRBV2 and TRBJ2-2; 14 nucleotides agree with TRBD2. Germline CDR1 and CDR2: SNHLY and FYNNEI. The CDR3 spans 15 residues. Trimming took 9 bases from V and 0 from J; bases not matched to a gene: 0. As DNA, the CDR3 is TGTGCCAGGGGACTAGCGGGGGCGAACACCGGGGAGCTGTTTTTT. Protein product: CARGLAGANTGELFF.

This clonotype showed up many times. A read error may produce the germline difference seen at one junction end. This CDR3 is CASSLDYRTEAFF. The CDR3 nucleotides read TGTGCTAGCAGCTTAGATTACCGCACTGAAGCTTTCTTT. The chain employs TRBV7-7 and TRBJ1-1; D is undetermined. The CDR3 loop spans 13 amino acids. Germline assignment: CDR1 SSHAT and CDR2 FNYEAQ (reference sequence).

Comment on this clonotype: An end of the junction differs from the germline gene, which may be a read error. The CDR3 reads CSAEEGRRSSHNEQFF. CDR3 nucleotide sequence: TGCAGCGCCGAGGAGGGCCGACGGAGCTCCCACAATGAGCAGTTCTTC. The V and J genes are TRBV29-1 and TRBJ2-1; possibly TRBD2 for D (6 bases). The germline V gene has CDR1 SQVTM and CDR2 ANQGSEA. The CDR3 is made up of 16 amino acids.

The chain links TRBV7-2 to TRBJ1-2, with D unclear. V was clipped by 1 base and J by 4 bases, with 13 bases between them. From germline, CDR1 is SGHTA and CDR2 FQGNSA. The CDR3 spans 15 residues. CDR3 sequence (DNA): TGTGCCAGCAGCTTAGGACCAGGATCTACCTATGGCTACACCTTC. Its protein product is CASSLGPGSTYGYTF.

This clonotype was found once. J is TRBJ1-1 and V is TRBV7-9, with D uncertain. Germline-derived CDR1 and CDR2 are SEHNR and FQNEAQ (reference sequence). The CDR3 runs to 17 residues. Trimming took 6 bases from V and 4 from J, leaving 24 bases between them. The chain's CDR3 is CASSRRQLELRGTEAFF. CDR3 sequence (DNA): TGTGCCAGCAGTAGAAGGCAATTAGAGCTTCGTGGCACTGAAGCTTTCTTT.

CDR3: CATRDRSYEQYF. The CDR3 DNA reads TGTGCCACCCGGGACAGGTCCTACGAGCAGTACTTC. This chain joins TRBV19 and TRBJ2-7, with 8 bases lining up with TRBD1. Germline CDR1 reads LNHDA; CDR2 reads SQIVND (reference sequence). The CDR3 has 12 amino acids. V was pared by 10 bases and J by 1 base, with 3 bases of the junction left unmatched.

The V and J genes are TRBV5-4 and TRBJ1-1; D remains ambiguous. Germline values: CDR1 SGHNT, CDR2 YYREEE (reference sequence). This CDR3 has 15 residues. Trimming pared 4 bases from V and 4 bases from J, leaving 17 bases between. In nucleotides, the CDR3 is TGTGCCAGCAGCCGAGGACTAGCGGGTAGCACTGAAGCTTTCTTT. This sequence encodes CASSRGLAGSTEAFF.